The 21 T cell receptor beta chains below all came from one sample that was sequenced in a study of shared clonotypes between healthy human individuals (dated by TCRdb to 2018 to 2021). Libraries came from the immunoSEQ multiplex PCR assay. What TCRdb holds here is the immuneACCESS table cut down to in-frame rearrangements. Part of the clones is not present; checked against another copy, under half of the missing clones reflect an unresolved V gene, and the others are unexplained. Here the sample has some 2 million clones; about 95% occur a single time. The leading ten clones occupy 1.1% of the sample. CD8 naive samples were CD45RO-negative cells positively selected for CCR7, giving a CD45RA+CCR7+ population that excluded TemRA cells. Sequencing used naive CD8+ T cells sorted from blood. The sample's cell subset or site label, decoded: CD45RA+CCR7+. Every receptor here comes from a man between 18 and 35 years old in good health.

The chain is built from TRBV30 and TRBJ1-1, with 8 bases aligning to TRBD1. The CDR3 spans 13 residues. V lost 1 base and J lost 5; bases outside the gene matches: 3. The germline CDR1 and CDR2 sequences are GTSNPN and SVGIG (reference sequence). The chain's CDR3 is CAWSETGGTEAFF. The CDR3 DNA reads as TGTGCCTGGAGTGAAACAGGGGGGACTGAAGCTTTCTTT.

About this clone: The sample holds other DNA sequences that translate to the same CDR3. This rearrangement joins TRBV7-9 to TRBJ2-1; no definite D call. Trimming took off 4 bases at V and 7 bases at J, with 8 bases between the two ends. This CDR3 is built from 12 residues. Germline values: CDR1 SEHNR, CDR2 FQNEAQ (reference sequence). The CDR3 nucleotides are TGTGCCAGCAGCTCCCTCGGGAATGAGCAGTTCTTC. Translation: CASSSLGNEQFF. The whole variable domain, filled in from reference TRBV7-9 and TRBJ2-1, reads DTGVSQNPRHKITKRGQNVTFRCDPISEHNRLYWYRQTLGQGPEFLTYFQNEAQLEKSRLLSDRFSAERPKGSFSTLEIQRTEQGDSAMYLCASSSLGNEQFFGPGTRLTVL.

The chain has TRBV5-6 and TRBJ2-1; TRBD2 agrees at 13 bases. Trimming took 4 bases from V and 9 from J; bases not matched to a gene: 10. The germline V gene has CDR1 SGHDT and CDR2 YYEEEE. CDR3 length: 16 residues. The CDR3 nucleotides read TGTGCCAGCAGCATAAAGAGACTAGCGGGAGGAAGTGAGCAGTTCTTC. This codes for CASSIKRLAGGSEQFF.

Comment on this clone: This specimen includes other DNA sequences encoding the same CDR3. The J gene is TRBJ2-7, the V gene TRBV19, with D perhaps given as TRBD1 or TRBD2 (6 bases each). Germline-derived CDR1 and CDR2 are LNHDA and SQIVND (reference sequence). The V end was cut by 1 base, the J end by 1 base, with 8 bases between. This CDR3 is 14 amino acids long. This CDR3 reads CASSIAGASYEQYF. The CDR3 coding sequence is TGTGCCAGTAGTATAGCGGGGGCTTCCTACGAGCAGTACTTC.

The CDR3 sequence is CASSQDSQDYYNEQFF. The DNA for the CDR3 is TGTGCCAGCAGCCAAGACAGTCAGGATTACTACAATGAGCAGTTCTTC. The V gene is TRBV4-2, the J gene TRBJ2-1, with unresolved D. Germline assignment: CDR1 LGHNA and CDR2 YNFKEQ. The CDR3 length is 16 residues. With 0 bases removed from V and 3 bases from J, the gap between germline ends came to 12 bases.

As for this clone: The sample holds other DNA sequences that translate to the same CDR3. The chain uses TRBV7-9 and TRBJ1-1, with D maybe TRBD1 (5 bases). The CDR3 covers 14 residues. Germline CDR1 reads SEHNR; CDR2 reads FQNEAQ (reference sequence). Trimming shortened V by 5 bases and J by 3 bases, and 13 bases separated the two germline ends. The DNA of the CDR3 is TGTGCCAGCAGCCTATTGGGGGGTGACACTGAAGCTTTCTTT. Its protein product is CASSLLGGDTEAFF.

The V call is TRBV2, the J call TRBJ1-5, with D possibly matching TRBD1 (5 bases). Germline assignment: CDR1 SNHLY and CDR2 FYNNEI. Deletions cut 6 bases from V and 5 bases from J, with 20 bases between. There are 16 residues in the CDR3. The CDR3 DNA reads TGTGCCAGCAGGAAGGGCAGGGCCGGAGCGGATCAGCCCCAGCATTTT. As protein: CASRKGRAGADQPQHF.

The chain is built from TRBV29-1 and TRBJ1-1; D gene unclear. The CDR3 loop spans 12 amino acids. The V end lost 3 bases, the J end lost 2 bases, and 7 bases lay between the germline ends. CDR1 and CDR2 (germline): SQVTM, ANQGSEA. The CDR3 DNA reads as TGCAGCGTTGAGATAGGCAACACTGAAGCTTTCTTT. Translating gives CSVEIGNTEAFF.

The genes are TRBV19 and TRBJ1-1, with 8 bases lining up with TRBD1. This CDR3 comprises 15 residues. V trimming: 5 bases; J trimming: 1 base; junction bases outside the gene matches: 6. Germline V CDR1 and CDR2: LNHDA, SQIVND (reference sequence). In DNA, the CDR3 is TGTGCCAGTAGTTCGACAGGGGCTGGGAACACTGAAGCTTTCTTT. Amino acid sequence: CASSSTGAGNTEAFF.

J is TRBJ2-3 and V is TRBV4-1, with TRBD2 identical over 11 bases. CDR3 length: 15 residues. Per the germline V gene, CDR1 is MGHRA and CDR2 is YSYEKL. With V trimmed by 1 base and J by 7 bases, 4 bases remained unmatched. CDR3 sequence (DNA): TGCGCCAGCAGCCAAGCCCTAGCGGGGGGAAATACGCAGTATTTT. Translating gives CASSQALAGGNTQYF.

The V call is TRBV13, the J call TRBJ2-5; D is uncertain. Germline V lookup: CDR1 PRHDT, CDR2 FYEKMQ (reference sequence). This CDR3 contains 14 residues. The V gene lost 3 bases and the J gene lost 5 bases, with 13 bases spanning the gap. Here the CDR3 DNA reads TGTGCCAGCAGCTTTAGGGTTGCCTCTGAGACCCAGTACTTC. Its protein is CASSFRVASETQYF. Looking up the rest from reference TRBV13 and TRBJ2-5 gives the full variable domain: AAGVIQSPRHLIKEKRETATLKCYPIPRHDTVYWYQQGPGQDPQFLISFYEKMQSDKGSIPDRFSAQQFSDYHSELNMSSLELGDSALYFCASSFRVASETQYFGPGTRLLVL.

The chain is built from TRBV5-6 and TRBJ2-4; TRBD2 is a possible D gene (6 bases). V dropped 7 bases and J dropped 8 bases, with 13 bases sitting between them. Germline loops: CDR1 SGHDT, CDR2 YYEEEE. The CDR3 runs to 12 residues. The CDR3 nucleotides read TGTGCCAGCGGGGCGGGGCTGGACATTCAGTACTTC. It encodes CASGAGLDIQYF.

This clone was observed a single time. This chain connects TRBV4-2 to TRBJ2-7; D gene unclear. CDR1 and CDR2 (germline): LGHNA, YNFKEQ. Deletions cut 0 bases from V and 2 bases from J, with 11 bases between. The CDR3 consists of 15 residues. The CDR3 protein is CASSQEFRSTYEQYF. In nucleotides, the CDR3 is TGTGCCAGCAGCCAAGAATTCCGCAGTACCTACGAGCAGTACTTC.

On this clone: This sample also contains other DNA sequences that code for the same CDR3. The chain recombines TRBV30 with TRBJ1-1; D possibly corresponds to TRBD1 (5 bases). The CDR3 contains 12 residues. Germline assignment: CDR1 GTSNPN and CDR2 SVGIG (reference sequence). V was cut by 0 bases and J by 3 bases, with 5 bases left in between. The CDR3 nucleotides read TGTGCCTGGAGTGTGGGGGACACTGAAGCTTTCTTT. Amino acids: CAWSVGDTEAFF.

The V gene is TRBV13, the J gene TRBJ2-3, with TRBD2 matching over 10 bases. The CDR3 length is 17 residues. Trimming cost V 0 bases and J 2 bases; bases outside gene matches: 5. Germline assignment: CDR1 PRHDT and CDR2 FYEKMQ (reference sequence). CDR3 bases: TGTGCCAGCAGCTTAGGCCTAGCGGGAGTAACCACAGATACGCAGTATTTT. It specifies CASSLGLAGVTTDTQYF.

DNA of the CDR3: TGTGCCAGCAGCTTACCCCAGGAAGTGAATGAGCAGTTCTTC. This encodes CASSLPQEVNEQFF. The V call is TRBV7-9, the J call TRBJ2-1, with D uncertain. Looked up from germline, CDR1 is SEHNR and CDR2 is FQNEAQ (reference sequence). V shed 2 bases and J shed 7 bases, with 12 bases lying between them. This CDR3 comprises 14 residues.

This chain joins TRBV19 and TRBJ1-5; TRBD1 matches 8 bases. Germline-derived CDR1 and CDR2 are LNHDA and SQIVND (reference sequence). Germline trimming cut 3 bases from V and 9 bases from J; bases unmatched to any gene: 10. The length of the CDR3 is 15 residues. CDR3 in DNA: TGTGCCAGTAGTATGGGGACAGGCCCGGGGTGGCCCCAGCATTTT. This sequence encodes CASSMGTGPGWPQHF.

The CDR3 region has the DNA TGTGCCAGCAGAAGCATGGGGGACCACGCCTACGAGCAGTACTTC. This gives the protein CASRSMGDHAYEQYF. The chain couples TRBV2 to TRBJ2-7; D possibly matches TRBD1 or TRBD2 (5 bases each). V lost 6 bases and J 2 bases, leaving 17 bases between the germline ends. CDR3 length: 15 residues. Germline V gives CDR1 SNHLY, CDR2 FYNNEI.

The chain has TRBV14 and TRBJ2-7; 7 nucleotides line up with TRBD1. This CDR3 contains 20 residues. The J segment lost 0 bases and the V segment lost 4 bases, leaving 21 bases of the junction unmatched. CDR1 is SGHDN and CDR2 is FVKESK in the germline V gene. CDR3 amino acids: CASSPRWGDRDSRPSYEQYF. Here the CDR3 DNA reads TGTGCCAGCAGCCCAAGATGGGGTGACAGGGATTCTAGGCCCTCCTACGAGCAGTACTTC.

This chain links TRBV7-9 with TRBJ2-1; the D is unclear. V was pared by 8 bases and J by 4 bases, with 15 bases between. Germline V lookup: CDR1 SEHNR, CDR2 FQNEAQ (reference sequence). This CDR3 is built from 14 residues. The CDR3 DNA sequence: TGTGCCAGCCGACCAGAGGCGGTTTACAATGAGCAGTTCTTC. Translated, it gives CASRPEAVYNEQFF.

V gene TRBV4-1 combines with J gene TRBJ2-3; 9 nucleotides align to TRBD1. The CDR3 sequence is 15 residues long. Germline values: CDR1 MGHRA, CDR2 YSYEKL. Losses at the gene ends were 2 bases for V and 3 bases for J; bases not matched to a gene: 3. CDR3 loop: CASSQRDRVTDTQYF. DNA of the CDR3: TGCGCCAGCAGCCAAAGGGACAGGGTAACAGATACGCAGTATTTT.